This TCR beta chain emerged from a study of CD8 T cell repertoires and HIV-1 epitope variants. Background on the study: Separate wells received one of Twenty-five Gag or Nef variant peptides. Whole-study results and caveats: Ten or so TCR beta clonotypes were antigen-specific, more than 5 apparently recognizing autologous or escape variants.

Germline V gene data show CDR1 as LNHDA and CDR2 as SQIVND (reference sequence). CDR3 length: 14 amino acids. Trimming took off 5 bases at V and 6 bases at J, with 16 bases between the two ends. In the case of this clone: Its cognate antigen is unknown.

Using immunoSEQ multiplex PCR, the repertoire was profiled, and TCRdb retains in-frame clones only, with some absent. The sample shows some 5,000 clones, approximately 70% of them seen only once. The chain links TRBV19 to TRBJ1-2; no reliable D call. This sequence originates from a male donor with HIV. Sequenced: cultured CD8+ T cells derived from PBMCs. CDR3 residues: CASSATGSPNGYTF. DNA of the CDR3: TGTGCCAGTAGTGCTACCGGGTCCCCTAATGGCTACACCTTC.